This T cell receptor beta chain was recorded in a study of blood T cell repertoires in COVID-19. Followed longitudinally, the Seattle patients had been enrolled during active infection. The CDR3 has 19 amino acids. Germline V gene data show CDR1 as SGDLS and CDR2 as YYNGEE. J was trimmed by 4 bases and V by 0 bases; bases with no gene match: 10. Per the study methods: Estimation of nucleated cell counts was performed using reference gene primer amplification. The method was immunoSEQ multiplex PCR; TCRdb's version includes in-frame clones alone and lacks a portion of them. V, J and clone size derive from that table, while D and trimming were established from the DNA sequence. The sample yields 300,000 to 400,000 clones, 85% to 90% seen once.

This sequence was found in a woman aged 45 to 65 with COVID-19, enrolled during active disease. The specimen sequenced was peripheral blood. The genes are TRBV9 and TRBJ2-2, with 12 bases fitting TRBD2. The CDR3 spells CASSVEPSSGRAGTGELFF. CDR3 nucleotide sequence: TGTGCCAGCAGCGTAGAACCTTCTAGCGGGAGGGCCGGCACCGGGGAGCTGTTTTTT.